Here is one T cell receptor (beta chain) with its context. What it binds is not known. The germline gives CDR1 MNHEY, CDR2 SMNVEV (reference sequence). The CDR3 runs 15 residues. The trim removed 8 bases at V and 2 bases at J, leaving 6 bases unmatched. Only in-frame clones appear in the TCRdb table, and some are missing; sequencing was by immunoSEQ multiplex PCR. The sample lists fewer than 85,000 clones, approximately 83% occurring once. This sample is part of a study of OX40 agonist ivuxolimab in advanced cancers. Background on the study: Dose-escalation cases comprised hepatocellular carcinoma, melanoma, renal cell or head and neck cancer.

Broader study findings: Expansion of clones was among the lowest in partial responders at 0.1-3.0 mg/kg.

This sequence was found in an adult with an advanced solid tumor such as melanoma, head and neck, liver or kidney cancer. The starting material was CD4+ or CD8+ T cells sorted from blood, obtained in a trial of the OX40 agonist ivuxolimab. The J gene is TRBJ1-6, the V gene TRBV27; the match to TRBD1 covers 7 bases. CDR3 amino acids: CASAPGQAYNSPLHF. The CDR3 region has the DNA TGTGCCAGCGCTCCCGGACAGGCCTATAATTCACCCCTCCACTTT.